This TCR beta chain was sequenced during a study of OX40 agonist ivuxolimab in advanced cancers. Study at large: Under the entry rules, prior anti-PD-1, anti-PD-L1 or anti-CTLA-4 therapy was allowed, and about 38% had some.

Turning to this clone: Its target is unknown.

Repertoires were generated with immunoSEQ multiplex PCR, while TCRdb's copy carries only in-frame clones and drops some. The sample carries just under 100,000 clones, roughly 95% recorded once. Points from the study as a whole: At 0.1 to 3.0 mg/kg, clonal expansion of CD4+ and CD8+ blood T cells had occurred by week 6.

Sampled blood was obtained at baseline, cycle 4 day 1, and cycle 7 day 1. Germline V CDR1 and CDR2: SGHRS, YFSETQ. The J segment lost 2 bases and the V segment lost 0 bases, leaving 4 bases of the junction unmatched. There are 15 residues in the CDR3. Material: CD4+ or CD8+ T cells sorted from blood, obtained in a trial of the OX40 agonist ivuxolimab. J is TRBJ2-7 and V is TRBV5-1; 8 nucleotides line up with TRBD2. This TCR was recovered from an adult with an advanced solid tumor such as melanoma, head and neck, liver or kidney cancer. As DNA, the CDR3 is TGCGCCAGCAGCTTGGGCAGCGGGGGACCCTACGAGCAGTACTTC. Its translation: CASSLGSGGPYEQYF.